This T cell receptor (beta chain) was sequenced for a study of PD-L1 blockade in urothelial cancer. The wider study: Once treatment had started, blood was analyzed at 3 weeks (second dose) and again at 6 weeks.

TCRdb's copy holds only in-frame clones and misses some; the assay was immunoSEQ multiplex PCR. The sample includes over 75,000 clones, 70% to 90% seen only once; the top ten take roughly 0.88%. CDR1 MNHEY and CDR2 SMNVEV come from the germline V gene (reference sequence). V dropped 5 bases and J dropped 6; count of bases not matched to a gene: 7. The CDR3 runs to 15 residues. The sample's time point: pretreatment peripheral blood. The sample here was PBMCs, taken around atezolizumab (anti-PD-L1) treatment. This sequence was found in a woman older than 75 with urothelial cancer. The V gene is TRBV27, the J gene TRBJ2-1; TRBD2 matches 10 bases. The CDR3 sequence is CASSISGRAGNEQFF. CDR3 nucleotides: TGTGCCAGCAGTATCAGCGGGAGGGCCGGCAATGAGCAGTTCTTC.